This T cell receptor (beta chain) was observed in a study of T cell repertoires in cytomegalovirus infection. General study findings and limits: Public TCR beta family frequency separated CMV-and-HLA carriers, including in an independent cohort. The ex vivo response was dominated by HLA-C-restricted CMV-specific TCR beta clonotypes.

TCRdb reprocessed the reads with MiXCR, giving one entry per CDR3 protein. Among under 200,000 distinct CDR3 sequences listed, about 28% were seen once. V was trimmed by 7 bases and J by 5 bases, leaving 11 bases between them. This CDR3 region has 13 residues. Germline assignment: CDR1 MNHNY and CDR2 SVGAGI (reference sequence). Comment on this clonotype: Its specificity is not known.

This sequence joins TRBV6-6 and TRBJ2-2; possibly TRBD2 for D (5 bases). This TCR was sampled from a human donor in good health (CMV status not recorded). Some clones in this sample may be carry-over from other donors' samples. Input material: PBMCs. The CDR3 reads CASIRRGTGELFF. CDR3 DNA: TGTGCCAGCATTAGAAGAGGGACCGGGGAGCTGTTTTTT.